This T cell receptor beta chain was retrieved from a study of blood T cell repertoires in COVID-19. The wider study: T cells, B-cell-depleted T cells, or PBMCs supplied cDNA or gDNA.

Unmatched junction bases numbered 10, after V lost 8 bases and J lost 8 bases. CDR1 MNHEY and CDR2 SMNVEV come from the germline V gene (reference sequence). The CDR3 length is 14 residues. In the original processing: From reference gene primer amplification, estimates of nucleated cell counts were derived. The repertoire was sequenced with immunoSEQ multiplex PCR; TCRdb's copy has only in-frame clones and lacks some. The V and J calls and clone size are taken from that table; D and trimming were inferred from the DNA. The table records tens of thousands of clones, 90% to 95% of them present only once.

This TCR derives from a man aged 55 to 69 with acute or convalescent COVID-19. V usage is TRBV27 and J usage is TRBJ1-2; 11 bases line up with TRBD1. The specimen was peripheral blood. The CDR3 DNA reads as TGTGCCAGCGGCCCCGGACAGGGGGCGCGGGGCTACACCTTC. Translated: CASGPGQGARGYTF.